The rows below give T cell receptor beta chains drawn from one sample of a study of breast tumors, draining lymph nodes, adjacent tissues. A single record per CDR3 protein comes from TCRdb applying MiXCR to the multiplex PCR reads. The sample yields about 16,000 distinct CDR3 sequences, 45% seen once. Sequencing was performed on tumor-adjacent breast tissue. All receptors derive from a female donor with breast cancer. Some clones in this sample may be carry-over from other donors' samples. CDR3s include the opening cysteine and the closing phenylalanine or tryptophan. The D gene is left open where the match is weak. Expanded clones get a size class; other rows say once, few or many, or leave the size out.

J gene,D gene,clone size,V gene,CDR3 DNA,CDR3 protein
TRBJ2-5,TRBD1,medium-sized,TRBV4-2,TGTGCCAGCAGCCGAGGGGGCTTAGAGGGAGAGACCCAGTACTTC,CASSRGGLEGETQYF
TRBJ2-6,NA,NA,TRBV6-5,TGTGCCAGCAGATACAGGAGCGACCTACTAACTGGGGCCAACGTCCTGACTTTC,CASRYRSDLLTGANVLTF
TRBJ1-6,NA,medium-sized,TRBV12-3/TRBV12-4,TGTGCCAGCAGTCGCAGGGGTTCCTATAATTCACCCCTCCACTTT,CASSRRGSYNSPLHF
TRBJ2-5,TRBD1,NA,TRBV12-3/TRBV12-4,TGTGCCAGCAGCAACAGGACAGGGGGAGAGACCCAGTACTTC,CASSNRTGGETQYF
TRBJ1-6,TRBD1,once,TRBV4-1,TGCGCCAGCAGCGCTGGACAGGGTGATTCACCCCTCCACTTT,CASSAGQGDSPLHF
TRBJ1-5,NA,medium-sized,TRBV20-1,TGCAGTGCTAGACAGGGGAGCAATCAGCCCCAGCATTTT,CSARQGSNQPQHF
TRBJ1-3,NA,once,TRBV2,TGTGCCAGCAGTTTCGGGACTTCTGGAAACACCATATATTTT,CASSFGTSGNTIYF
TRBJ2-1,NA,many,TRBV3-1,TGTGCCAGCAGCCAAGAGGTCAGCACAGACAATGAGCAGTTCTTC,CASSQEVSTDNEQFF
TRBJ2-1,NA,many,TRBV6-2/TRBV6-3,TGTGCCAGCAGTTACTCTCGGATCTCCATAAATGAGCAGTTCTTC,CASSYSRISINEQFF
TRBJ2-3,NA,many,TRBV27,TGTGCCAGCAGTTTCCAGGGTTCAGATACGCAGTATTTT,CASSFQGSDTQYF
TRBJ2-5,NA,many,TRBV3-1,TGTGCCAGCAGCCAAGGCCGGAGGGGCCAAGAGACCCAGTACTTC,CASSQGRRGQETQYF
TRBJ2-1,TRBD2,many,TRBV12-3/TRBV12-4,TGTGCCAGCAGTCCAGGGACTAGCGGGGGTTACAATGAGCAGTTCTTC,CASSPGTSGGYNEQFF
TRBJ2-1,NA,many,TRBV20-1,TGCAGTGCTAGATCGGACAGTAGCTCATCCAATGAGCAGTTCTTC,CSARSDSSSSNEQFF
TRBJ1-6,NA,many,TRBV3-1,TGTGCCAGCAGCCAGTCGGGGAATTCACCCCTCCACTTT,CASSQSGNSPLHF
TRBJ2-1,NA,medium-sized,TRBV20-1,TGCAGTGCTAGGGGACGGAACGGGCTTGAGCAGTTCTTC,CSARGRNGLEQFF
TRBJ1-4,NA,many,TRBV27,TGTGCCAGCAGAAGGGATTATAATGAAAAACTGTTTTTT,CASRRDYNEKLFF
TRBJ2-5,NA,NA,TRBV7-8,TGTGCCAGCAGCTTAGCGGGAGGTGGAGAGACCCAGTACTTC,CASSLAGGGETQYF
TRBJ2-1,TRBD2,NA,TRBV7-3,TGTGCCAGCAGCTTAACAGGTGCGGGAGGAGCCTTTGCAAACAATGAGCAGTTCTTC,CASSLTGAGGAFANNEQFF
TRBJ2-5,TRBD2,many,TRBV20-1,TGCAGTGCTACTAGCGGGAGGGGGGATTTGGAGACCCAGTACTTC,CSATSGRGDLETQYF
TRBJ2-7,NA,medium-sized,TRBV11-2,TGTGCCAGCAGCCAACTTAGTGGGGGACGGGATTCCTACGAGCAGTACTTC,CASSQLSGGRDSYEQYF
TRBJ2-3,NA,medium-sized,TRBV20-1,TGCAGTGCTAGGTTCAGAGGGATGAGGGCCACAGATACGCAGTATTTT,CSARFRGMRATDTQYF
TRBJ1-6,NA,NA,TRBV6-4,TGTGCCAGCTCAGAGGGGGGGGGCAATTCACCCCTCCACTTT,CASSEGGGNSPLHF
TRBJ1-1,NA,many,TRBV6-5,TGTGCCAGCAGTTACTCACGGGGAGGTCGGGAAGCTTTCTTT,CASSYSRGGREAFF
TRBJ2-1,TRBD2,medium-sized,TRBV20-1,TGCAGTGCCAGATCCCTAGCGGGGGGGCGGGATGAGCAGTTCTTC,CSARSLAGGRDEQFF
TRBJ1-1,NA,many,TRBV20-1,TGCAGTGCTAGAGATCGGAGGGGGGCGGGCACTGAAGCTTTCTTT,CSARDRRGAGTEAFF
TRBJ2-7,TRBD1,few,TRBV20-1,TGCAGTGCTATAAGCGACAGGGGGAGAAACGAGCAGTACTTC,CSAISDRGRNEQYF
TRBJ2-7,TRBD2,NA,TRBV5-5,TGTGCCAGCAGCGGGGGGGTATACGAGCAGTACTTC,CASSGGVYEQYF
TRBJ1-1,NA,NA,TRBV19,TGTGCCAGTATTGGGACAACTGCGGGCACTGAAGCTTTCTTT,CASIGTTAGTEAFF
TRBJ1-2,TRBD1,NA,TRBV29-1,TGCAGCGTTGTGGTGGGACAGGGCTACACCTTC,CSVVVGQGYTF
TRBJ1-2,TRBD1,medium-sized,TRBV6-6,TGTGCCAGCAGTGGAGGGACAGCGAACTATGGCTACACCTTC,CASSGGTANYGYTF
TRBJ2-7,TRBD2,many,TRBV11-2,TGTGCCAGCAGTTCCTTAGCGGGGTTCTACGAGCAGTACTTC,CASSSLAGFYEQYF
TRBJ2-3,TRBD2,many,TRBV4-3,TGCGCCAGCAGCCAAGTCGTAAGCGGGGGGGCAGATACGCAGTATTTT,CASSQVVSGGADTQYF
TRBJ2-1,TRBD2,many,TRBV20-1,TGCAGTGCTATGTGGACTAGCGGGAGGACTGAGCAGTTCTTC,CSAMWTSGRTEQFF
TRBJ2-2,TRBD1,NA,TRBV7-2,TGTGCCAGCAGCCACCGACAGGGCTCCACCGGGGAGCTGTTTTTT,CASSHRQGSTGELFF
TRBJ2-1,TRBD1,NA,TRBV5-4,TGTGCCAGCAGCCCGGGGACAGGGGGGAACATGGATGAGCAGTTCTTC,CASSPGTGGNMDEQFF